This passage covers 2 T cell receptor gamma chains from one sample sequenced in a study of Vδ1+ human thymocytes. Study outcomes and limitations: In the thymus, TRG and TRD repertoires looked highly polyclonal with Gaussian CDR3 lengths.

These receptors have no known antigen. The template was reverse-transcribed extracted RNA. CDR3 amplicons came from multiplex PCR with pooled V-gene forward and constant-region reverse primers. TCRdb reapplied CATT to the multiplex PCR reads. Among approximately 40,000 gamma-chain clones listed, roughly 21% were seen once. Sequenced sample: Vdelta1+ gamma-delta thymocytes from the thymus. Subset indicated: FACS-sorted CD3+ TCRalphabeta- TCRVdelta1+ TCRVdelta2- thymocytes. The receptors derive from a girl under three years old who had congenital heart surgery.

This clone was observed a few times. The chain links TRGV5 to TRGJ1 or TRGJ2. This CDR3 is built from 13 residues. The V segment lost 0 bases and the J segment 9 bases; nucleotides outside the gene matches: 8. CDR1 and CDR2 from the germline V gene are VINAFY and YDVSNSKD. CDR3 coding DNA: TGTGCCACCTGGGACAGGCCTAGGTTTAAGAAACTCTTT. It specifies CATWDRPRFKKLF.

This clone has a handful of counts. V is TRGV9 and J is TRGJP1. J was trimmed by 4 bases and V by 5 bases; bases with no gene match: 4. Germline CDR1 GITISATS, CDR2 ISYDGTV (reference sequence). The CDR3 extends over 13 amino acids. The chain's CDR3 is CALWVGTGWFKIF. The CDR3 DNA follows: TGTGCCTTGTGGGTCGGCACTGGTTGGTTCAAGATATTT.